These 22 T cell receptor beta chains were all obtained from the same sample, sequenced in a study of T cells in Graves' hyperthyroidism and ophthalmopathy. Amplified TCR beta CDR3 regions came from RNA transcripts. Researchers ran a first-round RT-PCR on the TCR CDR3 using the HTBI primer set. Each CDR3 protein is one row after TCRdb ran MiXCR on the multiplex PCR reads. The sample holds a few hundred thousand distinct CDR3 sequences, 20% seen once. Sequenced material: blood. The receptor source for this set is a man aged 18 to 30 with Graves' hyperthyroidism.

In this sample, this clonotype turned up many times. V is TRBV6-5 and J is TRBJ1-3; possibly TRBD1 for D (5 bases). The CDR3 sequence is 13 residues long. Trimming removed 11 bases from V and 2 bases from J, with 13 bases in between. Germline lookup yields CDR1 MNHEY and CDR2 SVGAGI. CDR3 sequence (DNA): TGTGCCGGCGGGACTTACCCTGGAAACACCATATATTTT. Translated: CAGGTYPGNTIYF.

A few counts support this clonotype. The DNA of the CDR3 is TGCGCCAGCGGGGATCTGACAGATACGCAGTATTTT. Amino acids: CASGDLTDTQYF. V usage is TRBV5-1 and J usage is TRBJ2-3, with unresolved D. The V end was cut by 7 bases, the J end by 3 bases, with 9 bases between. The CDR3 contains 12 residues. Germline loops: CDR1 SGHRS, CDR2 YFSETQ.

In regard to this clonotype: The junction does not match germline at one end; this may be a read error. The V call is TRBV4-1, the J call TRBJ1-2; TRBD1 matches at 8 bases. This CDR3 spans 14 amino acids. Germline CDR1 and CDR2: MGHRA and YSYEKL. This CDR3 reads CATSRERQGIGYTF. DNA of the CDR3: TGCGCCACCAGCCGAGAACGACAGGGGATTGGCTACACCTTC.

The genes are TRBV10-3 and TRBJ1-1; a weak D match, TRBD1 (5 bases). The CDR3 loop spans 15 amino acids. Germline V CDR1 and CDR2: ENHRY, SYGVKD. Between the trimmed V and J ends, which lost 2 bases and 3 bases, there was a span of 13 bases. DNA for the CDR3: TGTGCCATCAGTGAGCTGGGGCACGGGGACACTGAAGCTTTCTTT. Encoded protein: CAISELGHGDTEAFF.

There are a few counts of this clonotype. The gene calls are TRBV28 and TRBJ1-2; no definite D call. The germline V and J ends were trimmed by 5 bases and 0 bases, with 16 bases remaining between them. The CDR3 length is 16 residues. The germline V gene has CDR1 MDHEN and CDR2 SYDVKM. CDR3 coding DNA: TGTGCCAGCAGTCCCCTAGGAGGCCGGGCTAACTATGGCTACACCTTC. Translating it yields CASSPLGGRANYGYTF.

This clonotype was recorded many times. The chain recombines TRBV6-5 with TRBJ1-2; the D is unclear. The germline CDR1 and CDR2 sequences are MNHEY and SVGAGI. The CDR3 totals 14 residues. Deletions cut 2 bases from V and 4 bases from J, with 11 bases between. As DNA, the CDR3 is TGTGCCAGCAGTTACCGAATAAATAGCTATGGCTACACCTTC. This codes for CASSYRINSYGYTF.

The J gene is TRBJ1-2, the V gene TRBV6-2 or TRBV6-3; no reliable D call. Germline V gives CDR1 MNHEY, CDR2 SVGEGT. V lost 5 bases and J 6 bases, leaving 19 bases between the germline ends. This CDR3 region has 15 residues. This chain's CDR3 is CASSKRSAALNGYTF. The CDR3 DNA reads TGTGCCAGCAGTAAAAGGTCGGCGGCATTGAATGGCTACACCTTC.

The rearrangement joins TRBV5-1 to TRBJ1-1; D ambiguous. V was clipped by 0 bases and J by 2 bases, with 11 bases between them. Germline assignment: CDR1 SGHRS and CDR2 YFSETQ. This CDR3 is 15 amino acids long. CDR3 loop: CASSLAVPGNTEAFF. The DNA for the CDR3 is TGCGCCAGCAGCTTGGCCGTCCCGGGAAACACTGAAGCTTTCTTT.

V is TRBV11-2 and J is TRBJ2-5; D is undetermined. This CDR3 has 17 amino acids. The germline V gene has CDR1 SGHAT and CDR2 FQNNGV. Trimming took 0 bases from V and 1 from J, leaving 15 bases between them. The chain's CDR3 is CASSLDRSVAAQETQYF. The CDR3 DNA is TGTGCCAGCAGCTTAGATCGAAGTGTGGCCGCCCAAGAGACCCAGTACTTC.

Many counts were recorded for this clonotype. This chain links TRBV4-1 with TRBJ2-5; 8 bases are shared with TRBD2. Trimming at V came to 1 base and at J to 8 bases, leaving 9 bases not matched to a gene. The CDR3 is 15 residues long. Germline values: CDR1 MGHRA, CDR2 YSYEKL. CDR3 coding DNA: TGCGCCAGCAGCCAAGTCGGGGGGGCCCGGGAAACCCAGTACTTC. This sequence encodes CASSQVGGARETQYF.

The V and J genes are TRBV11-1 and TRBJ2-2; TRBD2 aligns across 9 bases. Per the germline V gene, CDR1 is SGHAT and CDR2 is FQDESV (reference sequence). The CDR3 runs 16 residues. Germline trimming cut 9 bases from V and 2 bases from J; bases unmatched to any gene: 10. CDR3 DNA sequence: TGTGCCAGTACTCCCCTAGCGGGGAAAAACACCGGGGAGCTGTTTTTT. It yields the protein CASTPLAGKNTGELFF.

The chain employs TRBV5-1 and TRBJ1-2; D gene ambiguous. Germline lookup yields CDR1 SGHRS and CDR2 YFSETQ. The V end lost 3 bases, the J end lost 4 bases, and 16 bases lay between the germline ends. The CDR3 loop spans 15 amino acids. The CDR3 DNA reads TGCGCCAGCAGCTATTTGAGCGGGGTGGTCTATGGCTACACCTTC. It translates to CASSYLSGVVYGYTF.

The rearrangement joins TRBV5-1 to TRBJ2-7; 10 positions match TRBD2. Losses at the gene ends were 4 bases for V and 4 bases for J; bases not matched to a gene: 5. Germline V lookup: CDR1 SGHRS, CDR2 YFSETQ. This CDR3 contains 14 residues. CDR3 bases: TGCGCCAGCAGCCTACAGACTAGCGGGTACGAGCAGTACTTC. Translation gives CASSLQTSGYEQYF.

The chain employs TRBV28 and TRBJ1-1; D call uncertain. Germline V gives CDR1 MDHEN, CDR2 SYDVKM. This CDR3 spans 14 amino acids. Trimming pared 6 bases from V and 0 bases from J, leaving 11 bases between. The CDR3 reads CASSPGFLNTEAFF. The CDR3 DNA follows: TGTGCCAGCAGCCCGGGATTCCTGAACACTGAAGCTTTCTTT.

The chain joins TRBV7-2 to TRBJ2-7, with 9 bases that match TRBD2. V lost 5 bases to trimming and J lost 7 bases; unmatched junction nucleotides: 9. The V gene's germline CDR1 is SGHTA and CDR2 FQGNSA. CDR3 length: 14 amino acids. CDR3 DNA: TGTGCCAGCAGCGTGGGACTAGCAGTGCGAGAGCAGTACTTC. It encodes CASSVGLAVREQYF.

This chain uses TRBV6-5 with TRBJ1-1; tentatively, D is TRBD1 (6 bases). This CDR3 has 15 residues. Trimming removed 4 bases at V and 2 bases at J, with 14 bases between. Germline V lookup: CDR1 MNHEY, CDR2 SVGAGI. The CDR3 is CASSLTEGGNTEAFF. CDR3 DNA sequence: TGTGCCAGCAGTTTAACAGAGGGGGGAAACACTGAAGCTTTCTTT.

This clonotype occurred many times. The chain joins TRBV25-1 to TRBJ1-1, with D hard to call. The CDR3 runs 14 residues. V dropped 1 base and J dropped 7 bases, with 13 bases sitting between them. Germline loops: CDR1 MGHDK, CDR2 SYGVNS. The CDR3 is CASSEFRSTREAFF. The CDR3 DNA reads as TGTGCCAGCAGTGAATTTCGGTCTACCCGTGAAGCTTTCTTT.

The chain carries TRBV27 and TRBJ1-1; D is perhaps TRBD1 (5 bases). The germline gives CDR1 MNHEY, CDR2 SMNVEV (reference sequence). Trimming stripped 3 bases from V and 8 bases from J, with 10 bases between. The CDR3 totals 12 residues. CDR3 in DNA: TGTGCCAGCAGTTTTGTGAAGGGGGAAGCTTTCTTT. This sequence encodes CASSFVKGEAFF.

This clonotype was recorded at least ten times. This chain uses TRBV9 with TRBJ1-1, with a tentative D call TRBD1 (6 bases). The CDR3 runs 16 residues. Trimming left V 0 bases short and J 1 base short, with 13 bases between. Germline loops: CDR1 SGDLS, CDR2 YYNGEE. The CDR3, as DNA: TGTGCCAGCAGCGTAGGTTCCGGACAGACGAACACTGAAGCTTTCTTT. Translation: CASSVGSGQTNTEAFF.

This rearrangement joins TRBV12-5 to TRBJ1-1, with TRBD1 as a possible D gene (5 bases). V shed 2 bases and J shed 1 base, with 11 bases lying between them. The CDR3 spans 15 residues. Germline CDR1 is LGHNT and CDR2 is FRNRAP. This chain's CDR3 is CASGLKTGENTEAFF. Here the CDR3 DNA reads TGTGCTAGTGGTTTGAAGACGGGGGAGAACACTGAAGCTTTCTTT.

This clonotype was detected a few times. The CDR3 nucleotides are TGCAGTGCCCCCCGGGGGGGCTTGACTGAAGCTTTCTTT. Its translation is CSAPRGGLTEAFF. The gene calls are TRBV20-1 and TRBJ1-1, with a weak D call TRBD1 (6 bases). The CDR3 has 13 amino acids. Germline V lookup: CDR1 DFQATT, CDR2 SNEGSKA (reference sequence). The germline V and J ends were trimmed by 6 bases and 5 bases, with 16 bases remaining between them.

The chain is built from TRBV6-1 and TRBJ1-2, with TRBD1 identical over 11 bases. This CDR3 is 14 amino acids long. V shed 6 bases and J 8 bases; nucleotides not matched to a gene: 8. Germline V gene lookup returns CDR1 MNHNS and CDR2 SASEGT. The chain's CDR3 is CASRTGQGDFGYTF. CDR3 coding DNA: TGTGCCAGCAGGACGGGACAGGGGGATTTCGGCTACACCTTC.